This paragraph covers one T cell receptor (beta chain) sequence. The data derive from a study of CD8+ T cells in alopecia areata. Investigators isolated RNA and reverse transcribed it into cDNA to act as the sequencing template. The protocol was immunoSEQ multiplex PCR, while the TCRdb copy is restricted to in-frame clones and leaves out a portion. The sample includes fewer than 250,000 clones, roughly 44% seen only once; the top ten take about 2.6%. The V gene end was trimmed by 5 bases and the J gene end by 2 bases; junction bases not matched to a gene: 5. This CDR3 contains 14 residues. Germline-derived CDR1 and CDR2 are SQVTM and ANQGSEA. Specified treatment: oral pan-JAK inhibitor, 5-10 mg twice daily.

This receptor was identified in a human donor with alopecia areata. This rearrangement joins TRBV29-1 to TRBJ2-7, with 11 bases matching TRBD2. Sequences were derived from CD4+ T cells sorted from blood, sampled at approximately week 36, from a patient treated with tofacitinib. The CDR3 nucleotides read TGCAGCGTTCAACCGGGACTAGCGGCCTACGAGCAGTACTTC. It yields the protein CSVQPGLAAYEQYF.